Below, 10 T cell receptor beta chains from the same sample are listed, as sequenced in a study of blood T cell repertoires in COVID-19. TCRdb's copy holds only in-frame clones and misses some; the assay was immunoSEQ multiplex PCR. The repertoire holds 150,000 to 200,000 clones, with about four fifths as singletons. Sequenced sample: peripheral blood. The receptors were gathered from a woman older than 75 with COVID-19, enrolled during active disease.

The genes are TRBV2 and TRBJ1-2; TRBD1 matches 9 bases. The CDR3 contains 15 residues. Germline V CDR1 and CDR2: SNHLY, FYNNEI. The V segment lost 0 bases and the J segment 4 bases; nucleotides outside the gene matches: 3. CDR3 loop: CASSEARTGVYGYTF. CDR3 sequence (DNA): TGTGCCAGCAGTGAAGCCCGGACAGGGGTCTATGGCTACACCTTC.

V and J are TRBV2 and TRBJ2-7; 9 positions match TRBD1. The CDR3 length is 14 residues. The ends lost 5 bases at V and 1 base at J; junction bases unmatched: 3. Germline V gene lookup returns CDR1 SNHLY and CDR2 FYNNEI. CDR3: CASSPGTGSYEQYF. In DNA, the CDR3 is TGTGCCAGCAGTCCCGGGACAGGGTCCTACGAGCAGTACTTC.

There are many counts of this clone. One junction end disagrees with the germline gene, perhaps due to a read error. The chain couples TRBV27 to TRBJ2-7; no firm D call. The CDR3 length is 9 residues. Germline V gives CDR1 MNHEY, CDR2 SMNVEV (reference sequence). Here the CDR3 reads CASSLSPRF. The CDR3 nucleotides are TGTGCCAGCAGTTTATCTCCCAGATTC.

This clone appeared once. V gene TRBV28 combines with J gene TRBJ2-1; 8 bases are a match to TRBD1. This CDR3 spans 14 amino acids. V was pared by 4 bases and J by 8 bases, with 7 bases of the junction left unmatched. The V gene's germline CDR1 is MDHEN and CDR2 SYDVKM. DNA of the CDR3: TGTGCCAGCAGTTCAGGGGGCCATAAGGATGAGCAGTTCTTC. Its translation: CASSSGGHKDEQFF. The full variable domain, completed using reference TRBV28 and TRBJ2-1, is DVKVTQSSRYLVKRTGEKVFLECVQDMDHENMFWYRQDPGLGLRLIYFSYDVKMKEKGDIPEGYSVSREKKERFSLILESASTNQTSMYLCASSSGGHKDEQFFGPGTRLTVL.

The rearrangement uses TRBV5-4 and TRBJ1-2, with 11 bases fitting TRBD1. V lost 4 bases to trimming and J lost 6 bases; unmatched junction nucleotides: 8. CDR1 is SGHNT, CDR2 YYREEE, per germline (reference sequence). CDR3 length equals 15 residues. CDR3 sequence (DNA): TGTGCCAGCAGCGGTGGACAGGGGGCGCGACATGGCTACACCTTC. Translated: CASSGGQGARHGYTF. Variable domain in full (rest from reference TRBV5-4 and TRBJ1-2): ETGVTQSPTHLIKTRGQQVTLRCSSQSGHNTVSWYQQALGQGPQFIFQYYREEENGRGNFPPRFSGLQFPNYSSELNVNALELDDSALYLCASSGGQGARHGYTFGSGTRLTVV.

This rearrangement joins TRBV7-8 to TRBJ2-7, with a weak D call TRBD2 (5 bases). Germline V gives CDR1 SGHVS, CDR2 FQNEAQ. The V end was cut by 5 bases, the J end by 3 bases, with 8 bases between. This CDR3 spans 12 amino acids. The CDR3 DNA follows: TGTGCCAGCAGCCCCGGGAACTACGAGCAGTACTTC. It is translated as CASSPGNYEQYF.

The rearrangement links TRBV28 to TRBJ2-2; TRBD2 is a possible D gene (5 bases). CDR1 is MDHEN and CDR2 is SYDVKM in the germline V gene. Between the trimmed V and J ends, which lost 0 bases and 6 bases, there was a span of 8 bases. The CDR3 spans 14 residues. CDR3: CASSLWGGPGELFF. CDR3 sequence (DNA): TGTGCCAGCAGTTTATGGGGCGGGCCCGGGGAGCTGTTTTTT.

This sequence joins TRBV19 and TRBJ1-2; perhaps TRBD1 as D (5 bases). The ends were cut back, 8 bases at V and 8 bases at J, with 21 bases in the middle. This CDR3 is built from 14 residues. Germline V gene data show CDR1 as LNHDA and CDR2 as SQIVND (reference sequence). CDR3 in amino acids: CASVEGQLRKGYTF. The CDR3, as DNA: TGTGCCAGTGTGGAGGGGCAGTTGAGGAAGGGCTACACCTTC.

This CDR3 is CASSLALRNTEAFF. The CDR3 nucleotides are TGTGCCAGCAGCTTAGCACTTAGGAACACTGAAGCTTTCTTT. V and J are TRBV7-9 and TRBJ1-1; D unresolved. V dropped 0 bases and J dropped 1 base, with 6 bases sitting between them. The CDR3 length is 14 residues. Germline values: CDR1 SEHNR, CDR2 FQNEAQ (reference sequence).

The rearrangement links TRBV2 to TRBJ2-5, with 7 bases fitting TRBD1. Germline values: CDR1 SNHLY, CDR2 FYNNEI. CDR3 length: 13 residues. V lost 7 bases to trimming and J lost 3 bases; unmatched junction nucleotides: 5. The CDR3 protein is CASKRQGKETQYF. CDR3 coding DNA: TGTGCCAGCAAGAGACAGGGAAAAGAGACCCAGTACTTC.